This passage covers 6 T cell receptor beta chains from one sample sequenced in a study of CD8 T cells in ankylosing spondylitis. Study-level results: Ankylosing spondylitis blood seemed to carry a telltale TCR beta motif made of under 10 highly homologous variants.

MiXCR was run by TCRdb on the 5' RACE reads, yielding one entry per CDR3 protein. The repertoire holds hundreds of thousands of distinct CDR3 sequences, with 12% as singletons. Their target antigens are unknown. The sample comprised blood, either unsorted or a sorted T cell fraction (not recorded which). These receptors were obtained from a male donor with ankylosing spondylitis.

The chain recombines TRBV5-5 with TRBJ2-7; the D gene is possibly TRBD1 (5 bases). V was pared by 4 bases and J by 2 bases, with 19 bases between. Germline V lookup: CDR1 SGHKS, CDR2 YYEKEE (reference sequence). This CDR3 spans 16 amino acids. This CDR3 reads CASSGPFTARAYEQYF. Written as DNA, the CDR3 is TGTGCCAGCAGCGGACCGTTTACAGCCAGGGCCTACGAGCAGTACTTC.

Details on this clonotype: Sequence at one end of the junction differs from germline and may be a read error. The rearrangement links TRBV7-7 to TRBJ2-7; TRBD1 matches at 9 bases. CDR1 is SSHAT and CDR2 is FNYEAQ in the germline V gene (reference sequence). This CDR3 is built from 15 residues. CDR3 in amino acids: CASSLQQGASYEQYF. CDR3 DNA sequence: TGTGCTAGCAGCTTACAACAGGGGGCTTCCTACGAGCAGTACTTC.

This clonotype has ten or more counts. The rearrangement uses TRBV12-3 or TRBV12-4 and TRBJ2-1; TRBD2 matches 11 bases. There are 16 residues in the CDR3. J was trimmed by 0 bases and V by 6 bases; bases with no gene match: 4. For the CDR3, the DNA is TGTGCCAGCAGCCGACTAGCGGGGAGCTCCTACAATGAGCAGTTCTTC. Amino acid sequence: CASSRLAGSSYNEQFF.

The genes are TRBV30 and TRBJ1-1; D may be TRBD1 (5 bases). Germline V gene sequence: CDR1 GTSNPN, CDR2 SVGIG (reference sequence). The CDR3 is made up of 14 amino acids. V shed 0 bases and J shed 3 bases, with 11 bases lying between them. The CDR3 reads CAWSVEGPDTEAFF. As DNA, the CDR3 is TGTGCCTGGAGTGTCGAGGGGCCGGACACTGAAGCTTTCTTT.

This sequence joins TRBV7-2 and TRBJ2-7, with D possibly matching TRBD2 (6 bases). The V end was cut by 8 bases, the J end by 2 bases, with 13 bases between. The V gene's germline CDR1 is SGHTA and CDR2 FQGNSA. The CDR3 is 13 residues long. In DNA, the CDR3 is TGTGCCAGCGCCCGGGACTGGGCCTACGAGCAGTACTTC. This translates into CASARDWAYEQYF.

The rearrangement uses TRBV12-3 or TRBV12-4 and TRBJ2-2; 9 nucleotides agree with TRBD1. After removal of 3 bases from V and 6 bases from J, the junction contained 5 bases not matched to a gene. The CDR3 totals 15 residues. The CDR3 DNA is TGTGCCAGCAGTTTCGACAGGGGGACCGCCGGGGAGCTGTTTTTT. It yields the protein CASSFDRGTAGELFF.